The 7 T cell receptor beta chains given below trace back to one sample, sequenced in a study of T cells in localized non-small cell lung cancer. The repertoire was sequenced with immunoSEQ multiplex PCR; TCRdb's copy has only in-frame clones and lacks some. The repertoire holds tens of thousands of clones, with 84% as singletons. The sequencing here drew on peripheral blood, taken before any cancer treatment. Every receptor here comes from a female donor at least 60 years old with stage I lung adenocarcinoma.

This clone appeared a single time. The V and J genes are TRBV18 and TRBJ1-4; D gene uncertain. The CDR3 is made up of 18 amino acids. The germline V gene encodes CDR1 KGHSH and CDR2 LQKENI. Trimming cost V 4 bases and J 0 bases, with 18 bases left between them. The CDR3 region has the DNA TGTGCCAGCTCACGATCCACGGTGGGCGCGTCAACTAATGAAAAACTGTTTTTT. Amino acids: CASSRSTVGASTNEKLFF.

The J gene is TRBJ2-5, the V gene TRBV7-8; 10 bases match TRBD2. The CDR3 is 15 residues long. Germline CDR1 reads SGHVS; CDR2 reads FQNEAQ. Unmatched junction bases numbered 7, after V lost 2 bases and J lost 7 bases. Written as DNA, the CDR3 is TGTGCCAGCAGCTTATTTCAGGCTAGCGGGGGGACCCAGTACTTC. Translating gives CASSLFQASGGTQYF. The entire variable domain, with the rest obtained from reference TRBV7-8 and TRBJ2-5, is as follows: GAGVSQSPRYKVAKRGQDVALRCDPISGHVSLFWYQQALGQGPEFLTYFQNEAQLDKSGLPSDRFFAERPEGSVSTLKIQRTQQEDSAVYLCASSLFQASGGTQYFGPGTRLLVL.

The rearrangement links TRBV2 to TRBJ1-2; D uncertain. With 6 bases removed from V and 2 bases from J, the gap between germline ends came to 7 bases. Looked up from germline, CDR1 is SNHLY and CDR2 is FYNNEI. The CDR3 sequence is 12 residues long. CDR3 residues: CASREVNYGYTF. Written as DNA, the CDR3 is TGTGCCAGCAGGGAGGTGAACTATGGCTACACCTTC. The complete variable domain, with remaining parts taken from reference TRBV2 and TRBJ1-2, reads EPEVTQTPSHQVTQMGQEVILRCVPISNHLYFYWYRQILGQKVEFLVSFYNNEISEKSEIFDDQFSVERPDGSNFTLKIRSTKLEDSAMYFCASREVNYGYTFGSGTRLTVV.

The chain links TRBV5-4 to TRBJ2-3; TRBD2 matches at 13 bases. V gave up 4 bases and J gave up 4 bases; unmatched junction bases: 3. This CDR3 has 15 amino acids. Germline V gene lookup returns CDR1 SGHNT and CDR2 YYREEE (reference sequence). CDR3 sequence reads: CASSRTSGGPDTQYF. The CDR3 nucleotides are TGTGCCAGCAGCAGGACTAGCGGGGGTCCAGATACGCAGTATTTT.

The chain has TRBV5-1 and TRBJ2-5; D ambiguous. CDR3 length: 16 residues. Germline CDR1 is SGHRS and CDR2 is YFSETQ. V gave up 4 bases and J gave up 5 bases, with 21 bases separating them. The CDR3 DNA is TGCGCCAGCAGCCAGACATTGAATCAGTTCGTGGAGACCCAGTACTTC. Translated, it gives CASSQTLNQFVETQYF.

The genes are TRBV5-1 and TRBJ2-6, with D possibly TRBD2 on 6 matching bases. The CDR3 runs 15 residues. Germline values: CDR1 SGHRS, CDR2 YFSETQ. The V end lost 6 bases, the J end lost 2 bases, and 12 bases lay between the germline ends. The CDR3 sequence is CASNPGVTGANVLTF. Here the CDR3 DNA reads TGCGCCAGCAACCCGGGAGTCACTGGGGCCAACGTCCTGACTTTC.

The chain uses TRBV27 and TRBJ2-7, with 7 bases fitting TRBD1. Germline lookup yields CDR1 MNHEY and CDR2 SMNVEV (reference sequence). Trimming took 5 bases from V and 3 from J; bases not matched to a gene: 10. The CDR3 has 15 amino acids. The CDR3, as DNA: TGTGCCAGCAGTCCGCAACAGGGGATAGGCTACGAGCAGTACTTC. Its protein product is CASSPQQGIGYEQYF.